This TCR beta chain is drawn from a study of T cells after somatic rescue of genetic block. Germline V gene sequence: CDR1 SGHRS, CDR2 YFSETQ. J was trimmed by 6 bases and V by 3 bases; bases with no gene match: 4. The CDR3 sequence is 13 residues long. Clones were sequenced by immunoSEQ multiplex PCR, and TCRdb holds only the in-frame ones, with some missing. The sample consists of almost 15,000 clones, 70% of them appearing once. The clonotype comes from a man aged 18-30 years. The chain combines TRBV5-1 with TRBJ2-3; TRBD1 aligns across 7 bases. The sequenced sample consisted of peripheral blood mononuclear cells (PBMCs). For the CDR3, the DNA is TGCGCCAGCAGCTCAACAGGGGCGGATACGCAGTATTTT. Encoded protein: CASSSTGADTQYF.